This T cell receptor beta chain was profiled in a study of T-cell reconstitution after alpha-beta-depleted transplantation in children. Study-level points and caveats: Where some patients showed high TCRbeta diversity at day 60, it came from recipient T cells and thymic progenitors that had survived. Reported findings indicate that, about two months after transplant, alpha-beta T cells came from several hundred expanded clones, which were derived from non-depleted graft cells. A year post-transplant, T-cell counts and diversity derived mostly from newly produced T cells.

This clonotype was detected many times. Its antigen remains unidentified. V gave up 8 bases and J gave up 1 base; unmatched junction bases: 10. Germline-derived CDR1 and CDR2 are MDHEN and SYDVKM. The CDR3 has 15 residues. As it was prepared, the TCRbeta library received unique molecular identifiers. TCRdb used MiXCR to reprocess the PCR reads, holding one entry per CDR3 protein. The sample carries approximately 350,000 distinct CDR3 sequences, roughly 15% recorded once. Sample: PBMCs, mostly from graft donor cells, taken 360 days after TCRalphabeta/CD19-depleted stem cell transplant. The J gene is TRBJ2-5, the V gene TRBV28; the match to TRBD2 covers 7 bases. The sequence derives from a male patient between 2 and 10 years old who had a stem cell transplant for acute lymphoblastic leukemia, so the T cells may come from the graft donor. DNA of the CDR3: TGTGCCAGCGGGAGGGCCTCTTCGTTCCAAGAGACCCAGTACTTC. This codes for CASGRASSFQETQYF.